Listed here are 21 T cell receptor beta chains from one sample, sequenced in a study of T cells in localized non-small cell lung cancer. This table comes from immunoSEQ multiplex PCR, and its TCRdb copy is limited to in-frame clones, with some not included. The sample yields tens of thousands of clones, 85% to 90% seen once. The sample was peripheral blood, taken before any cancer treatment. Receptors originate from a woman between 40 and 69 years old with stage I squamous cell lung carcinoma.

The CDR3 region has the DNA TGTGCCAGCAGCGTATCCTGGACAGGGGGAGACACTGAAGCTTTCTTT. Translated: CASSVSWTGGDTEAFF. The chain has TRBV9 and TRBJ1-1, with 10 bases aligning to TRBD1. J gave up 3 bases and V 1 base, and 6 bases lay outside the gene matches. The CDR3 length is 16 residues. Germline CDR1 SGDLS, CDR2 YYNGEE.

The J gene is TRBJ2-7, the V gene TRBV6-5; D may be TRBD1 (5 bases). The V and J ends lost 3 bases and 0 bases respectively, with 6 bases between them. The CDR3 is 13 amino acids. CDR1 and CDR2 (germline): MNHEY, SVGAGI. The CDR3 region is CASSYDSSYEQYF. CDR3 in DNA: TGTGCCAGCAGTTATGACAGCTCCTACGAGCAGTACTTC.

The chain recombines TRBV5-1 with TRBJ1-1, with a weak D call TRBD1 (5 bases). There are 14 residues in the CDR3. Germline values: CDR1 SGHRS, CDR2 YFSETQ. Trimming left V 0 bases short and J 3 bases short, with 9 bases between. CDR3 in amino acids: CASSLEGTYTEAFF. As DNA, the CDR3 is TGCGCCAGCAGCTTGGAAGGGACCTACACTGAAGCTTTCTTT.

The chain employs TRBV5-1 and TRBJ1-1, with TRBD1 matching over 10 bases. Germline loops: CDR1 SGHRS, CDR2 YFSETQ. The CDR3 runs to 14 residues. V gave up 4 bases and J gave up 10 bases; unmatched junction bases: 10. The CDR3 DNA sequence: TGCGCCAGCAGCCACGGACAGGGGGGATCCCCAGCTTTCTTT. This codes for CASSHGQGGSPAFF.

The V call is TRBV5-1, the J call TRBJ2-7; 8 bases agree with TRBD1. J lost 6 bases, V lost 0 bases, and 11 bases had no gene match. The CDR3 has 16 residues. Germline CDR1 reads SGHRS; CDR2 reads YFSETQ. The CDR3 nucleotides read TGCGCCAGCAGCTTGGTATGGTCCGGACAGGGAGGCGAGCAGTACTTC. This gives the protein CASSLVWSGQGGEQYF.

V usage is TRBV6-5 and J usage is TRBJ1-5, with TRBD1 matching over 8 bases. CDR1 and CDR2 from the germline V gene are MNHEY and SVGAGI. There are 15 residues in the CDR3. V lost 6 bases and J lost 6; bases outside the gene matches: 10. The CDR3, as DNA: TGTGCCAGCAGGGCTTCGCAGGGGGCGTTTCAGCCCCAGCATTTT. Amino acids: CASRASQGAFQPQHF.

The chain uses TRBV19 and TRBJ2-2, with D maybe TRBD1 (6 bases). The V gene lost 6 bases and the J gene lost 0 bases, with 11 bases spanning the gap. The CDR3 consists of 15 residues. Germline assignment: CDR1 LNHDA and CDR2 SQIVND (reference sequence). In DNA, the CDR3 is TGTGCCAGTAGAAGGGGGACATCGAACACCGGGGAGCTGTTTTTT. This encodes CASRRGTSNTGELFF. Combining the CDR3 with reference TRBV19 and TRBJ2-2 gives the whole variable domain DGGITQSPKYLFRKEGQNVTLSCEQNLNHDAMYWYRQDPGQGLRLIYYSQIVNDFQKGDIAEGYSVSREKKESFPLTVTSAQKNPTAFYLCASRRGTSNTGELFFGEGSRLTVL.

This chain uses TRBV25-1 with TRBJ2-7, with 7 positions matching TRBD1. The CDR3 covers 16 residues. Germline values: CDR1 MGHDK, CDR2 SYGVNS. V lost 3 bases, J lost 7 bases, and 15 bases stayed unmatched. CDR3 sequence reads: CASSDIKQGTFSEQYF. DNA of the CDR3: TGTGCCAGCAGTGATATTAAACAGGGGACCTTTTCTGAGCAGTACTTC.

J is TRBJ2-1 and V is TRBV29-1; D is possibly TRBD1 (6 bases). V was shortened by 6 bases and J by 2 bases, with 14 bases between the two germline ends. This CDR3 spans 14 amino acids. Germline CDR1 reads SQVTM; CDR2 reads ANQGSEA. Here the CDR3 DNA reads TGCAGCGTGGAGGACAGTAGGACCTACAATGAGCAGTTCTTC. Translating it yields CSVEDSRTYNEQFF.

The CDR3 coding sequence is TGTGCCAGCAGTGAGCCCGGGACCCGCTCTGGAAACACCATATATTTT. This codes for CASSEPGTRSGNTIYF. V gene TRBV25-1 combines with J gene TRBJ1-3, with TRBD1 as a possible D gene (5 bases). V was pared by 3 bases and J by 0 bases, with 12 bases between. CDR1 MGHDK and CDR2 SYGVNS come from the germline V gene. This CDR3 is 16 amino acids long.

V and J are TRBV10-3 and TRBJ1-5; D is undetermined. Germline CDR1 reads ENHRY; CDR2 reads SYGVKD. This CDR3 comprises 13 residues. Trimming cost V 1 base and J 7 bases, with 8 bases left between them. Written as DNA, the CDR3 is TGTGCCATCAGTGAGTATATAGGGCAGCCCCAGCATTTT. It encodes CAISEYIGQPQHF.

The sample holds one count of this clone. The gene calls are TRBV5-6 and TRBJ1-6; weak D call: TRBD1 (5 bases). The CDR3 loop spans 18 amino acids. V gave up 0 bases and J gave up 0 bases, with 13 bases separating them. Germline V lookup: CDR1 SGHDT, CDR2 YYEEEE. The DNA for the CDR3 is TGTGCCAGCAGCTTGGACCGGGACTTGAACTCCTATAATTCACCCCTCCACTTT. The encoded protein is CASSLDRDLNSYNSPLHF.

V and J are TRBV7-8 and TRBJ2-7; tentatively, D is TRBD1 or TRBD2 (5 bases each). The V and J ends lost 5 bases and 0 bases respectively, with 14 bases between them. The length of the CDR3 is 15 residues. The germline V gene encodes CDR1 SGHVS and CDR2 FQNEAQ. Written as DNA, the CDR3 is TGTGCCAGCAGCGGTCGGGGCAGCCTCTCCTACGAGCAGTACTTC. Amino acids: CASSGRGSLSYEQYF.

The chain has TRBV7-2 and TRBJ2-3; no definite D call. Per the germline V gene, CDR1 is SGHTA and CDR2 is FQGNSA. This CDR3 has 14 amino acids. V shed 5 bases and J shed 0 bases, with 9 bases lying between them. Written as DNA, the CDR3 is TGTGCCAGCAGCCGCAGGATGAGCACAGATACGCAGTATTTT. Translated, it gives CASSRRMSTDTQYF. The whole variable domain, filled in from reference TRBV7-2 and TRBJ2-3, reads GAGVSQSPSNKVTEKGKDVELRCDPISGHTALYWYRQSLGQGLEFLIYFQGNSAPDKSGLPSDRFSAERTGGSVSTLTIQRTQQEDSAVYLCASSRRMSTDTQYFGPGTRLTVL.

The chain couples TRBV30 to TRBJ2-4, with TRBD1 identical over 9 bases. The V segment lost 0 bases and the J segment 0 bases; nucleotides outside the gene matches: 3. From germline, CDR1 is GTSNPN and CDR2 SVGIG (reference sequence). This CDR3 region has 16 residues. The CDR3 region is CAWSVQGALAKNIQYF. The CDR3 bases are TGTGCCTGGAGTGTACAGGGGGCCTTAGCCAAAAACATTCAGTACTTC.

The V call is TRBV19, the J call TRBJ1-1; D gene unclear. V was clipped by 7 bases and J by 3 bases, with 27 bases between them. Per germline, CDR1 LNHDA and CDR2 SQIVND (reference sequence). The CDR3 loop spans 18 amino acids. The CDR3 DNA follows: TGTGCCAGTACACGGCAGCCAACAGCTATCGCGATCTACACTGAAGCTTTCTTT. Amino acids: CASTRQPTAIAIYTEAFF.

CDR3 in DNA: TGTGCCACCCGGGACGGAAATTCACCCCTCCACTTT. Its translation is CATRDGNSPLHF. This chain connects TRBV28 to TRBJ1-6, with a weak D call TRBD1 (5 bases). Trimming left V 10 bases short and J 7 bases short, with 11 bases between. The CDR3 is 12 residues long. Germline V gene data show CDR1 as MDHEN and CDR2 as SYDVKM.

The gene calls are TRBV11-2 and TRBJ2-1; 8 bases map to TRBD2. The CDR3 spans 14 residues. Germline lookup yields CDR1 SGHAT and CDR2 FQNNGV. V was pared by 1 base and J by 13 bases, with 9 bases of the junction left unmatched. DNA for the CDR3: TGTGCCAGCAGCTTAGGTCAACGGGGGGGCGGTCAGTTCTTC. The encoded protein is CASSLGQRGGGQFF.

The CDR3 DNA reads as TGTGCCAGCAGAGAAGTCAACAGGGGGCTCAATGAGCAGTTCTTC. It encodes CASREVNRGLNEQFF. This sequence joins TRBV13 and TRBJ2-1; 9 nucleotides align to TRBD1. The CDR3 totals 15 residues. The V and J ends lost 6 bases and 6 bases, in that order; junction bases with no gene match: 9. CDR1 PRHDT and CDR2 FYEKMQ come from the germline V gene (reference sequence).

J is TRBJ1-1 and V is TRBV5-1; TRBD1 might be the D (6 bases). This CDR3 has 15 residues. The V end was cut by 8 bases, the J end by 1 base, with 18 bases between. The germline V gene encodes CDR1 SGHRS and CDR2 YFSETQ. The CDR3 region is CASQWGAAANTEAFF. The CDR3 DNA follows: TGCGCCAGTCAATGGGGGGCAGCGGCGAACACTGAAGCTTTCTTT.

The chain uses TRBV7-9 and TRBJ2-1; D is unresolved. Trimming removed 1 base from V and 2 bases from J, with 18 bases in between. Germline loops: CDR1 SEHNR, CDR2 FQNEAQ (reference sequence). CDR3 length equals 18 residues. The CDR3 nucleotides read TGTGCCAGCAGCTTAGGTGTCGGGTTACACCGACCCTACAATGAGCAGTTCTTC. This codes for CASSLGVGLHRPYNEQFF.